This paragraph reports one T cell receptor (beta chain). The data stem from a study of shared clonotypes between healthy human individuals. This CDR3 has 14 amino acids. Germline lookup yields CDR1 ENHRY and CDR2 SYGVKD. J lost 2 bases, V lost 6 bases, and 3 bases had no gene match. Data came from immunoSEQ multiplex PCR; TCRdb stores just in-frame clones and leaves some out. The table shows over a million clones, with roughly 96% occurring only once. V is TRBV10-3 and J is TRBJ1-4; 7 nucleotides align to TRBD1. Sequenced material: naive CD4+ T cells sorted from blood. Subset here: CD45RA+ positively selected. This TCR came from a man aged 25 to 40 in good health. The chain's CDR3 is CAISVGGTNEKLFF. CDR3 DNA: TGTGCCATCAGCGTAGGGGGCACTAATGAAAAACTGTTTTTT.